Shown below are 32 T cell receptor beta chains from a single sample sequenced in a study of T cells after yellow fever vaccination. TCRdb re-analysed the 5' RACE reads in MiXCR, keeping a single row per CDR3 protein. The sample lists fewer than 650,000 distinct CDR3 sequences, 20% to 25% occurring once. Specimen: PBMCs, collected around 3 weeks after the first yellow fever vaccination. The receptors were gathered from a man younger than 35 who received the YFV17D yellow fever vaccine.

The chain couples TRBV28 to TRBJ2-7; D tentatively fits TRBD1 or TRBD2 (5 bases each). Germline values: CDR1 MDHEN, CDR2 SYDVKM. Trimming cost V 3 bases and J 4 bases, with 13 bases left between them. The CDR3 spans 14 residues. Here the CDR3 reads CASSLFGGGYEQYV. The CDR3 nucleotides are TGTGCCAGCAGTTTGTTTGGGGGTGGTTACGAGCAGTACGTC.

This clonotype was observed a handful of times. The gene calls are TRBV20-1 and TRBJ2-1; possibly TRBD2 for D (6 bases). CDR1 DFQATT and CDR2 SNEGSKA come from the germline V gene (reference sequence). With 3 bases removed from V and 6 bases from J, the gap between germline ends came to 12 bases. CDR3 size: 13 residues. DNA of the CDR3: TGCAGTGCTAGGGCGGGGACCCTCAATGAGCAGTTCTTC. It is translated as CSARAGTLNEQFF.

This clonotype was seen just once. This sequence joins TRBV5-8 and TRBJ2-7; 8 nucleotides match TRBD1. The J segment lost 0 bases and the V segment lost 5 bases, leaving 7 bases of the junction unmatched. The length of the CDR3 is 15 residues. Germline CDR1 is SGHTS and CDR2 is YDEGEE. Here the CDR3 reads CASRGRGPSSYEQYV. In DNA, the CDR3 is TGTGCCAGCAGGGGCAGGGGGCCCAGCTCCTACGAGCAGTACGTC.

J is TRBJ2-3 and V is TRBV29-1; D gene uncertain. CDR3 size: 14 residues. CDR1 is SQVTM, CDR2 ANQGSEA, per germline. Trimming removed 8 bases from V and 2 bases from J, with 17 bases in between. The CDR3 DNA follows: TGCAGCCCCAGCTTGTGGCCGAACACAGATACGCAGTATTTT. Translated, it gives CSPSLWPNTDTQYF.

This clonotype showed up just a few times. The chain uses TRBV7-2 and TRBJ1-3; 8 bases fit TRBD1. The germline V gene has CDR1 SGHTA and CDR2 FQGNSA. V trimming: 4 bases; J trimming: 4 bases; junction bases outside the gene matches: 9. This CDR3 has 16 residues. CDR3 in amino acids: CASSSTGEAGGNTIYF. The CDR3 bases are TGTGCCAGCAGCTCGACAGGGGAGGCAGGCGGAAACACCATATATTTT.

This clonotype was detected only a few times. The CDR3 sequence: CASSQVTGSNTGELFF. DNA of the CDR3: TGCGCCAGCAGCCAAGTAACGGGGTCGAACACCGGGGAGCTGTTTTTT. J is TRBJ2-2 and V is TRBV4-3; TRBD2 is a possible D gene (5 bases). CDR1 and CDR2 from the germline V gene are LGHNA and YSLEER. The length of the CDR3 is 16 residues. Trimming took 1 base from V and 0 from J, leaving 9 bases between them.

The rearrangement joins TRBV27 to TRBJ1-1; 7 bases line up with TRBD1. V lost 5 bases to trimming and J lost 0 bases; unmatched junction nucleotides: 6. This CDR3 is built from 15 residues. Germline V lookup: CDR1 MNHEY, CDR2 SMNVEV (reference sequence). CDR3 loop: CASSIRQGLNTEAFF. The CDR3 DNA follows: TGTGCCAGCAGTATCAGACAGGGCTTGAACACTGAAGCTTTCTTT.

This clonotype was seen at least ten times. The chain employs TRBV6-2 or TRBV6-3 and TRBJ2-5; TRBD2 might be the D (5 bases). The CDR3 covers 12 residues. Trimming left V 6 bases short and J 3 bases short, with 8 bases between. Per the germline V gene, CDR1 is MNHEY and CDR2 is SVGEGT. The CDR3 coding sequence is TGTGCCAGCAGCTCAGCGGAAGAGACCCAGTACTTC. Amino acids: CASSSAEETQYF.

This clonotype was seen a handful of times. V usage is TRBV2 and J usage is TRBJ1-1; TRBD1 aligns across 7 bases. CDR3 length: 15 residues. From germline, CDR1 is SNHLY and CDR2 FYNNEI. V lost 10 bases and J lost 3; bases outside the gene matches: 14. The CDR3 loop is CAIQGVTGRDTEAFF. Written as DNA, the CDR3 is TGTGCCATCCAAGGGGTGACAGGGAGGGACACTGAAGCTTTCTTT.

The genes are TRBV7-2 and TRBJ2-2; D perhaps matches TRBD1 (5 bases). The CDR3 consists of 16 residues. The germline CDR1 and CDR2 sequences are SGHTA and FQGNSA. V was cut by 1 base and J by 3 bases, with 12 bases left in between. The CDR3 sequence: CASSLVAGHHTGELFF. The CDR3 DNA follows: TGTGCCAGCAGCTTAGTTGCCGGACACCACACCGGGGAGCTGTTTTTT.

This clonotype was seen more than once but under ten times. The V gene is TRBV28, the J gene TRBJ1-1; D might be TRBD1 (5 bases). The germline gives CDR1 MDHEN, CDR2 SYDVKM. V lost 5 bases to trimming and J lost 6 bases, with 13 bases between them. CDR3 length equals 13 residues. The CDR3 DNA reads as TGTGCCAGCAGTGCCGTGGGGCACGCTGAAGCTTTCTTT. Translation gives CASSAVGHAEAFF.

J is TRBJ2-5 and V is TRBV11-2; unclear D gene. Germline V gene lookup returns CDR1 SGHAT and CDR2 FQNNGV. The CDR3 sequence is 13 residues long. V was trimmed by 5 bases and J by 2 bases, leaving 9 bases between them. CDR3 nucleotide sequence: TGTGCCAGCAGCCGCCCCGGACAAGAGACCCAGTACTTC. Translated: CASSRPGQETQYF.

This chain links TRBV6-2 or TRBV6-3 with TRBJ2-1, with 10 bases identical to TRBD1. The V segment lost 5 bases and the J segment 8 bases; nucleotides outside the gene matches: 9. Germline CDR1 reads MNHEY; CDR2 reads SVGEGT. The CDR3 is 15 amino acids. The CDR3 loop is CASSPPGQGFDEQFF. In DNA form, the CDR3 reads TGTGCCAGCAGTCCCCCGGGACAGGGGTTTGATGAGCAGTTCTTC.

This rearrangement joins TRBV6-2 or TRBV6-3 to TRBJ1-2; TRBD1 matches 11 bases. Per the germline V gene, CDR1 is MNHEY and CDR2 is SVGEGT. The CDR3 runs 15 residues. Trimming at V came to 6 bases and at J to 4 bases, leaving 7 bases not matched to a gene. CDR3 nucleotide sequence: TGTGCCAGCAGCCGGACAGGGGGCGTTGGCTATGGCTACACCTTC. Residues: CASSRTGGVGYGYTF.

V gene TRBV3-1 combines with J gene TRBJ2-7; no clear D. The CDR3 spans 14 residues. Per the germline V gene, CDR1 is LGHDT and CDR2 is YNNKEL (reference sequence). V gave up 5 bases and J gave up 3 bases, with 14 bases separating them. CDR3 nucleotide sequence: TGTGCCAGCAGCATCCGAAGGGCAGGCTACGAGCAGTACTTC. This gives the protein CASSIRRAGYEQYF.

The chain uses TRBV11-2 and TRBJ2-1; 8 bases fit TRBD2. The ends lost 5 bases at V and 9 bases at J; junction bases unmatched: 12. This CDR3 comprises 15 residues. Germline loops: CDR1 SGHAT, CDR2 FQNNGV. In nucleotides, the CDR3 is TGTGCCAGCAGCCATTCCGGGACTAGTTTAACTGAGCAGTTCTTC. This sequence encodes CASSHSGTSLTEQFF.

The chain couples TRBV20-1 to TRBJ2-3, with 7 nucleotides matching TRBD2. Trimming at V came to 7 bases and at J to 1 base, leaving 8 bases not matched to a gene. The germline V gene has CDR1 DFQATT and CDR2 SNEGSKA (reference sequence). The CDR3 runs 14 residues. This CDR3 is CSGAIAGRTDTQYF. The CDR3 coding sequence is TGCAGTGGGGCAATAGCGGGCCGCACAGATACGCAGTATTTT.

The chain uses TRBV14 and TRBJ2-1; D is unclear. Germline V gene lookup returns CDR1 SGHDN and CDR2 FVKESK. The CDR3 has 11 residues. Trimming took off 5 bases at V and 10 bases at J, with 9 bases between the two ends. CDR3 in amino acids: CASSTGWEQFF. DNA of the CDR3: TGTGCCAGCAGCACGGGCTGGGAGCAGTTCTTC.

The chain joins TRBV5-1 to TRBJ1-1; TRBD1 matches at 8 bases. The germline V gene has CDR1 SGHRS and CDR2 YFSETQ. There are 17 residues in the CDR3. J lost 2 bases, V lost 0 bases, and 9 bases had no gene match. The CDR3: CASSLEVLGQANTEAFF. The CDR3 DNA follows: TGCGCCAGCAGCTTGGAGGTTCTGGGACAGGCTAACACTGAAGCTTTCTTT.

This clonotype occurred many times. J is TRBJ1-6 and V is TRBV7-2; 7 bases fit TRBD1. This CDR3 contains 16 residues. The V and J ends lost 3 bases and 7 bases, in that order; junction bases with no gene match: 9. From germline, CDR1 is SGHTA and CDR2 FQGNSA. The CDR3 nucleotides are TGTGCCAGCAGCTTTCCCGGCAGGGGGTTCAATTCACCCCTCCACTTT. Translating gives CASSFPGRGFNSPLHF.

The gene calls are TRBV28 and TRBJ1-5; 9 bases are shared with TRBD1. CDR1 and CDR2 (germline): MDHEN, SYDVKM. This CDR3 has 15 amino acids. Germline trimming cut 6 bases from V and 7 bases from J; bases unmatched to any gene: 10. The CDR3 spells CASSRTGAWRQPQHF. Here the CDR3 DNA reads TGTGCCAGCAGCCGGACAGGGGCGTGGAGACAGCCCCAGCATTTT.

CDR3 nucleotides: TGTGCCAGCAGTTACAGAGGACTCGATACGGGCACAGATACGCAGTATTTT. Its translation is CASSYRGLDTGTDTQYF. The chain links TRBV6-5 to TRBJ2-3; a weak D match, TRBD2 (5 bases). Germline V lookup: CDR1 MNHEY, CDR2 SVGAGI. CDR3 length: 17 residues. V was trimmed by 2 bases and J by 1 base, leaving 16 bases between them.

Ten or more counts support this clonotype. This chain uses TRBV12-3 or TRBV12-4 with TRBJ2-2, with D tentatively TRBD1 (6 bases). Trimming removed 7 bases from V and 0 bases from J, with 9 bases in between. This CDR3 has 14 residues. CDR3 sequence: CASMAGANTGELFF. Written as DNA, the CDR3 is TGTGCCAGCATGGCAGGGGCGAACACCGGGGAGCTGTTTTTT.

This clonotype was found many times. The rearrangement joins TRBV15 to TRBJ2-5; weak D call: TRBD2 (5 bases). This CDR3 spans 11 amino acids. Germline values: CDR1 LNHNV, CDR2 YYDKDF (reference sequence). V was cut by 5 bases and J by 4 bases, with 5 bases left in between. The CDR3 region has the DNA TGTGCCACCAGCGGAGGAGAGACCCAGTACTTC. Amino acids: CATSGGETQYF.

This clonotype was recorded only once. The J gene is TRBJ2-5, the V gene TRBV4-3; D might be TRBD2 (7 bases). This CDR3 spans 14 amino acids. Between the trimmed V and J ends, which lost 4 bases and 7 bases, there was a span of 16 bases. From germline, CDR1 is LGHNA and CDR2 YSLEER. CDR3 protein: CASSPQKGGGTQYF. CDR3 nucleotides: TGCGCCAGCAGCCCGCAAAAGGGGGGGGGGACCCAGTACTTC.

The V call is TRBV28, the J call TRBJ2-7; no clear D gene. Germline V gives CDR1 MDHEN, CDR2 SYDVKM. There are 11 residues in the CDR3. The V gene lost 10 bases and the J gene lost 6 bases, with 13 bases spanning the gap. CDR3 residues: CATTLGFEQYV. The CDR3 nucleotides are TGTGCCACCACCCTTGGTTTCGAGCAGTACGTC.

The chain uses TRBV20-1 and TRBJ2-7, with TRBD2 as a possible D gene (5 bases). V dropped 3 bases and J dropped 4 bases, with 19 bases sitting between them. Germline V gives CDR1 DFQATT, CDR2 SNEGSKA (reference sequence). This CDR3 comprises 15 residues. The DNA for the CDR3 is TGCAGTGCTAGGCCAGATTTACTAGGAGCATACGAGCAGTACTTC. It is translated as CSARPDLLGAYEQYF.

The rearrangement links TRBV6-1 to TRBJ2-3; 9 bases fit TRBD1. With V trimmed by 6 bases and J by 0 bases, 13 bases remained unmatched. Germline CDR1 is MNHNS and CDR2 is SASEGT. This CDR3 has 18 residues. The CDR3 is CASRPGKLGTGSTDTQYF. Here the CDR3 DNA reads TGTGCCAGCAGACCAGGGAAACTGGGGACAGGGAGCACAGATACGCAGTATTTT.

This clonotype was counted many times. The chain links TRBV29-1 to TRBJ2-3; TRBD1 agrees at 7 bases. The CDR3 loop spans 15 amino acids. Germline trimming cut 6 bases from V and 5 bases from J; bases unmatched to any gene: 14. Germline V gene data show CDR1 as SQVTM and CDR2 as ANQGSEA. The CDR3, as DNA: TGCAGCGTGTACACCGGGACAGTAGAATTAGATACGCAGTATTTT. It translates to CSVYTGTVELDTQYF.

This clonotype turned up a few times. This sequence joins TRBV20-1 and TRBJ2-1, with D possibly TRBD2 on 5 matching bases. V dropped 0 bases and J dropped 6 bases, with 12 bases sitting between them. The CDR3 spans 14 residues. From germline, CDR1 is DFQATT and CDR2 SNEGSKA (reference sequence). CDR3 protein: CSARDRGKANEQFF. CDR3 DNA: TGCAGTGCTAGAGATCGGGGAAAGGCCAATGAGCAGTTCTTC.

The rearrangement links TRBV7-2 to TRBJ2-5; TRBD1 agrees at 9 bases. The CDR3 extends over 15 amino acids. The trim removed 1 base at V and 6 bases at J, leaving 6 bases unmatched. CDR1 and CDR2 from the germline V gene are SGHTA and FQGNSA. The chain's CDR3 is CASSLGPGQGKTQYF. CDR3 sequence (DNA): TGTGCCAGCAGCTTAGGTCCGGGACAGGGAAAGACCCAGTACTTC.

This clonotype was picked up a small number of times. The genes are TRBV6-2 or TRBV6-3 and TRBJ1-2; the D is unclear. V was pared by 8 bases and J by 7 bases, with 23 bases between. The CDR3 has 15 residues. Germline assignment: CDR1 MNHEY and CDR2 SVGEGT. The CDR3 DNA reads as TGTGCCAGCCTTCAAGGGCTGTCGCGTCTCCTTGGCTACACCTTC. Translated: CASLQGLSRLLGYTF.